The 3 T cell receptor beta chains given below trace back to one sample, sequenced in a study of blood T cell repertoires in COVID-19. Some clones are missing from TCRdb's copy, which holds only in-frame ones; the method was immunoSEQ multiplex PCR. The sample includes around 250,000 clones, approximately 89% of them seen just once. Sequenced: PBMCs or T cells enriched from blood (not recorded which). Source of these receptors: a woman in her thirties or forties who had been exposed to COVID-19.

The rearrangement links TRBV5-5 to TRBJ1-2; 8 positions match TRBD1. The trim removed 2 bases at V and 3 bases at J, leaving 3 bases unmatched. Germline V gives CDR1 SGHKS, CDR2 YYEKEE (reference sequence). The CDR3 is 14 residues long. The CDR3 DNA follows: TGTGCCAGCAGCTTCCTGGACAGGGACTATGGCTACACCTTC. It specifies CASSFLDRDYGYTF.

This clone was counted between two and nine times. The J gene is TRBJ1-1, the V gene TRBV3-1 (or the pseudogene TRBV3-2); the match to TRBD1 covers 7 bases. CDR3 size: 14 residues. Unmatched junction bases numbered 9, after V lost 1 base and J lost 10 bases. Germline-derived CDR1 and CDR2 are LGHDT and YNNKEL (reference sequence). The CDR3 sequence is CASSQGQGVFAAFF. The CDR3 DNA reads TGTGCCAGCAGCCAAGGACAGGGTGTCTTCGCAGCTTTCTTT.

This sequence joins TRBV3-1 (or the pseudogene TRBV3-2) and TRBJ1-1, with TRBD1 identical over 9 bases. V lost 4 bases, J lost 4 bases, and 16 bases stayed unmatched. The CDR3 is made up of 18 amino acids. The germline CDR1 and CDR2 sequences are LGHDT and YNNKEL (reference sequence). CDR3 sequence reads: CASSPVPGQGGGITEAFF. The DNA of the CDR3 is TGTGCCAGCAGCCCCGTTCCGGGACAGGGAGGTGGGATCACTGAAGCTTTCTTT.